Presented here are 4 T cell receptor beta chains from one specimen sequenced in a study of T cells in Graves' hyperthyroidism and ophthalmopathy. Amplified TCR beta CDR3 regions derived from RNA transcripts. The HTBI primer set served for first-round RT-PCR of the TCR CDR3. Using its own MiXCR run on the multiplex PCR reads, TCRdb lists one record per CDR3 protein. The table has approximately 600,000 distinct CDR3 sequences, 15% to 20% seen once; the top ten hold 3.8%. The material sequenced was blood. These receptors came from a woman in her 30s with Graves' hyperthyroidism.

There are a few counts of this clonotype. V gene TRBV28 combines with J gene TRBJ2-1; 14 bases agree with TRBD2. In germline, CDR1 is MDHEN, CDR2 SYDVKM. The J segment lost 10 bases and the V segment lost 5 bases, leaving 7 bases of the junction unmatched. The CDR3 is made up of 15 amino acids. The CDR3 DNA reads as TGTGCCAGCAGTCCGTCCCGGACTAGCGGGAGGGAGCAGTTCTTC. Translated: CASSPSRTSGREQFF.

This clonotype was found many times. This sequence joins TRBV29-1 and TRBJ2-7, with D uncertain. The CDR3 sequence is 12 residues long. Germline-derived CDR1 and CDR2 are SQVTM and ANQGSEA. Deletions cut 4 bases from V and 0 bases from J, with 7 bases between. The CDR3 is CSVAPRSYEQYF. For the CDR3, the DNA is TGCAGCGTTGCCCCGCGCTCCTACGAGCAGTACTTC.

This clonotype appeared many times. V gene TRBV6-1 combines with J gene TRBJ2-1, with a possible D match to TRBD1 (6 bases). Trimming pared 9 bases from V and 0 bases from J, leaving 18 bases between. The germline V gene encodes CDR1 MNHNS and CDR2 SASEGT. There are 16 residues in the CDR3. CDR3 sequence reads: CASTGWVDSSYNEQFF. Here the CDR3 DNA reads TGTGCCAGTACGGGATGGGTGGACAGCTCCTACAATGAGCAGTTCTTC.

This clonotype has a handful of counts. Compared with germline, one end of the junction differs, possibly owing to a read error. DNA of the CDR3: TGTGCCAGCAGCTCAACCCAGGGGTGGGCCTACGGGCAGTACTTC. It encodes CASSSTQGWAYGQYF. The chain employs TRBV11-2 and TRBJ2-7; D might be TRBD1 (6 bases). This CDR3 spans 15 amino acids. Germline loops: CDR1 SGHAT, CDR2 FQNNGV.